The present T cell receptor (beta chain) was sequenced within a study of monozygotic twins with inflammatory bowel disease. One entry per CDR3 protein, without DNA, is what TCRdb gives after re-calling the 5' RACE reads. The sample data list about 380,000 distinct CDR3 sequences. Whole-study results and caveats: Limited statistical power may explain no repertoire similarity difference between concordant and discordant twins.

Germline CDR1 SEHNR, CDR2 FQNEAQ (reference sequence). This CDR3 is built from 16 residues. Regarding this clonotype: What it binds is unknown.

Sequencing was performed on blood. This clonotype originated in a human donor with ulcerative colitis or Crohn's disease, or a healthy co-twin of an affected twin (not recorded which). The chain couples TRBV7-9 to TRBJ2-3; TCRdb picks TRBD1, but there is no DNA to check that call. The CDR3: CASSLVGAGGTDTQYF.